This T cell receptor beta chain was sequenced for a study of T cells in Graves' hyperthyroidism and ophthalmopathy. Study-wide results and caveats: Most thyroid clonotypes expanded above 0.001 appeared in blood too.

This clonotype was seen at least ten times. Its antigen is still unknown. Calling Graves' hyperthyroidism stable meant ophthalmopathy did not progress within 18 months. The TCR beta CDR3 regions underwent amplification using RNA transcripts as the source. Researchers ran a first-round RT-PCR on the TCR CDR3 using the HTBI primer set. TCRdb redid the calling of the multiplex PCR reads with MiXCR, one entry per CDR3 protein. The sample shows approximately 400,000 distinct CDR3 sequences, 19% of them seen only once. CDR1 SNHLY and CDR2 FYNNEI come from the germline V gene. There are 16 residues in the CDR3. The V segment lost 2 bases and the J segment 0 bases; nucleotides outside the gene matches: 4.

The receptor comes from a woman between 18 and 29 years old with Graves' hyperthyroidism. The chain joins TRBV2 to TRBJ1-5; 7 positions agree with TRBD1. The sequencing input was blood. CDR3 sequence: CASSERGTVSNQPQHF. CDR3 DNA: TGTGCCAGCAGTGAACGGGGGACAGTTAGCAATCAGCCCCAGCATTTT.